This entry describes one T cell receptor beta chain. Antigen specificity is unknown. Using 200 ng DNA, 32,000 or so T cell genomes, the sorted-subset replicate PCRs were run. The table came from immunoSEQ multiplex PCR; TCRdb's copy has only in-frame clones and leaves some out. The table lists fewer than 2.5 million clones, more than 85% of them singletons. This specimen belongs to a study of shared clonotypes between healthy human individuals. Study-level findings and limits: Against clonotypes common to all four donors, non-shared ones had lower generation probabilities.

Trimming cost V 4 bases and J 7 bases; bases outside gene matches: 5. The CDR3 is made up of 16 amino acids. The germline gives CDR1 KGHSH, CDR2 LQKENI. The sequence derives from a man between 18 and 29 years old in good health. Some clones in this sample may be carry-over from other donors' samples. Sequenced sample: naive CD4+ T cells from PBMCs. Sample subset: CD45RA+ positively selected. V is TRBV18 and J is TRBJ2-2; 14 nucleotides line up with TRBD2. The chain's CDR3 is CASSRLAGGPDGELFF. The CDR3 DNA is TGTGCCAGCTCACGACTAGCGGGAGGGCCGGACGGGGAGCTGTTTTTT. Drawing the rest from reference TRBV18 and TRBJ2-2, the complete variable domain is NAGVMQNPRHLVRRRGQEARLRCSPMKGHSHVYWYRQLPEEGLKFMVYLQKENIIDESGMPKERFSAEFPKEGPSILRIQQVVRGDSAAYFCASSRLAGGPDGELFFGEGSRLTVL.